The clone carrying this TCR beta chain was counted once. Its cognate antigen is unknown. The sample originates from a study of radiotherapy plus CTLA-4 blockade in lung cancer. About the research overall: Among enrolled patients, 15% to 20% responded and 31% achieved disease control. Findings of the study overall: Subsequent to radiotherapy plus ipilimumab, tumor-derived TCR clones underwent expansion in blood. Strongest reported response predictors: early blood clone changes and post-radiation interferon-beta.

This CDR3 has 19 amino acids. Germline trimming cut 1 base from V and 3 bases from J; bases unmatched to any gene: 13. Germline values: CDR1 PRHDT, CDR2 FYEKMQ (reference sequence). Chemo-refractory metastatic non-small-cell lung cancer patients were treated with focal radiation plus CTLA-4 blockade with ipilimumab. The assay was immunoSEQ multiplex PCR, and TCRdb's table has in-frame clones only and misses some. The data hold tens of thousands of clones, with around 80% observed a single time. The sequencing here drew on peripheral blood, taken from a patient treated with radiotherapy plus ipilimumab. The chain joins TRBV13 to TRBJ1-4, with 8 bases fitting TRBD1. The origin of this receptor is a human donor with non-small cell lung cancer who had a complete response to radiotherapy plus ipilimumab. CDR3 residues: CASSLAVRGPRAANEKLFF. For the CDR3, the DNA is TGTGCCAGCAGCTTAGCGGTCAGGGGGCCTCGTGCGGCTAATGAAAAACTGTTTTTT.